The clone carrying this T cell receptor (beta chain) occurred a few times. Its antigen is unidentified. The data derive from a study of cytomegalovirus exposure and HLA in healthy donors. Broader study findings: Researchers catalogued under 200 TCR beta chains as cytomegalovirus-associated. TCR sequences were mostly rare, though some public TCRs occurred in many donors. Later, an analysis showed that TCR beta chains associated with HLA were more clonally expanded than others that were equally common.

The CDR3 runs 14 residues. CDR1 SNHLY and CDR2 FYNNEI come from the germline V gene. The V gene lost 4 bases and the J gene lost 4 bases, with 14 bases spanning the gap. PCR amplification relied on 60 Vbeta primers (plus 13 Jbeta primers). Method: immunoSEQ multiplex PCR; TCRdb's copy keeps in-frame clones and lacks some. Here the sample spans 60,000 to 75,000 clones, roughly 72% being singletons. The chain recombines TRBV2 with TRBJ2-7; weak D call: TRBD1 (5 bases). The TCR comes from a woman aged 30 to 39 in good health and CMV-seropositive. The specimen was PBMCs. The CDR3 spells CASSGGLRGYEQYF. DNA of the CDR3: TGTGCCAGCAGTGGGGGTCTTAGGGGATACGAGCAGTACTTC.